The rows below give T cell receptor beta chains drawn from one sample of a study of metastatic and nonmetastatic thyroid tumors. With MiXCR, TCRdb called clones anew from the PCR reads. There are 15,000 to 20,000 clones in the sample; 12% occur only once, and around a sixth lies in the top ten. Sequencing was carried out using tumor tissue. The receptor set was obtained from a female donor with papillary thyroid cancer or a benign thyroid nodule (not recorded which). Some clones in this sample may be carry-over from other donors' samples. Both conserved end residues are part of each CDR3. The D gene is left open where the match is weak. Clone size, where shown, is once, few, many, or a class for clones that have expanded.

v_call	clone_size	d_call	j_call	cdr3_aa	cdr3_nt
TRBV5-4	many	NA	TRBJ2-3	CASSSLAYRDTQYF	TGTGCCAGCAGTTCCCTAGCATATCGAGATACGCAGTATTTT
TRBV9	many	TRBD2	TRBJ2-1	CASSAGTSGGENEQFF	TGTGCCAGCAGCGCTGGGACTAGCGGGGGGGAAAATGAGCAGTTCTTC
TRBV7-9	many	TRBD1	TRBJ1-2	CASSDGQGAGGYTF	TGTGCCAGCAGCGACGGACAGGGGGCTGGTGGCTACACCTTC
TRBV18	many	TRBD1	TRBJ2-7	CASSPTGRAYEQYF	TGTGCCAGCTCACCGACAGGGAGAGCCTACGAGCAGTACTTC
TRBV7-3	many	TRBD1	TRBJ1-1	CASSLGTDNTEAFF	TGTGCCAGCAGCCTTGGGACAGATAACACTGAAGCTTTCTTT
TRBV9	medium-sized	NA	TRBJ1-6	CASSPFSGGSYNSPLHF	TGTGCCAGCAGCCCCTTTTCCGGGGGATCCTATAATTCACCCCTCCACTTT
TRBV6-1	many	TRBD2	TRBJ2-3	CASSISGGGDTQYF	TGTGCCAGCAGTATAAGCGGGGGGGGAGATACACAGTATTTT
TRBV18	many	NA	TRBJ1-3	CASSPAGQSSGNTIYF	TGTGCCAGCTCACCGGCAGGGCAGAGCTCTGGAAACACCATATATTTT
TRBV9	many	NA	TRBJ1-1	CASSVGDLLNTEAFF	TGTGCCAGCAGCGTAGGGGATCTCTTGAACACTGAAGCTTTCTTT
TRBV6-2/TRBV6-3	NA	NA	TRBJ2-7	CASSYLAGEGEQYF	TGTGCCAGCAGTTATCTGGCAGGGGAAGGCGAGCAGTACTTC
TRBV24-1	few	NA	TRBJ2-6	CATSEGTGANVLTF	TGTGCCACCAGCGAGGGGACTGGGGCCAACGTCCTGACTTTC
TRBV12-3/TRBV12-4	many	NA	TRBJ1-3	CASTPRAGISGNTIYF	TGTGCCAGCACCCCCCGGGCAGGGATCTCTGGAAACACCATATATTTT
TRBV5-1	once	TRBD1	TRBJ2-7	CASSLTLGQGGNEQYF	TGCGCCAGCAGCCTAACACTGGGACAGGGGGGTAACGAGCAGTACTTC
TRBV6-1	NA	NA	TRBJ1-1	CASTIAQGTVAEAFF	TGTGCCAGCACGATAGCGCAGGGGACGGTCGCTGAAGCTTTCTTT
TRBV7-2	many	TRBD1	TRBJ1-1	CASSLARDRGRLNTEAFF	TGTGCCAGCAGCTTAGCCCGGGACAGGGGGCGTCTGAACACTGAAGCTTTCTTT
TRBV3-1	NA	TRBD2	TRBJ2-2	CASIQVPAGGRSTGELFF	TGTGCCAGCATCCAAGTCCCAGCGGGGGGCCGAAGCACCGGGGAGCTGTTTTTT
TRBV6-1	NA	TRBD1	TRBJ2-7	CASSPNPGQTYEQYF	TGTGCCAGCAGCCCGAACCCGGGACAGACCTACGAGCAGTACTTC
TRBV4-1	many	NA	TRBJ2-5	CASSPGPGGETQYF	TGCGCCAGCAGCCCGGGCCCCGGAGGAGAGACCCAGTACTTC
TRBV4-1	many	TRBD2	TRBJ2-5	CASSHPPGLADRQETQYF	TGCGCCAGCAGCCACCCCCCGGGACTAGCGGATCGCCAAGAGACCCAGTACTTC
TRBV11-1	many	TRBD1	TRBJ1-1	CASSPTPGQGFNTEAFF	TGTGCCAGCAGCCCAACACCGGGACAGGGATTTAACACTGAAGCTTTCTTT
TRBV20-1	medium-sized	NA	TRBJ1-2	CGAHSDNYGYTF	TGCGGCGCCCACTCGGATAACTATGGCTACACCTTC
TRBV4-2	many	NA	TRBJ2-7	CASSQEQVGQGSYEQYF	TGTGCCAGCAGCCAAGAACAGGTGGGACAAGGCTCCTACGAGCAGTACTTC
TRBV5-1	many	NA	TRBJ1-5	CASSLGVYSNQPQHF	TGCGCCAGCAGCTTGGGCGTTTATAGCAATCAGCCCCAGCATTTT
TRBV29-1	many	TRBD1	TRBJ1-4	CSARQGSDEKLFF	TGCAGCGCCAGACAGGGATCGGATGAAAAACTGTTTTTT
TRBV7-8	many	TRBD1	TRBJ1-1	CASSFRQGLNTEAFF	TGTGCCAGCAGCTTCCGACAGGGACTGAACACTGAAGCTTTCTTT
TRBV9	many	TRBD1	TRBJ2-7	CASSFNPGTEGEQYF	TGTGCCAGCAGCTTTAATCCCGGGACAGAGGGGGAGCAGTACTTC
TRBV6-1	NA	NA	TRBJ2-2	CASSRLGSGPNTGELFF	TGTGCCAGCAGCCGCTTGGGAAGCGGGCCGAACACCGGGGAGCTGTTTTTT
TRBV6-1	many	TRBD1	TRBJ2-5	CASSFGQGEETQYF	TGTGCCAGCAGTTTTGGACAGGGGGAAGAGACCCAGTACTTC
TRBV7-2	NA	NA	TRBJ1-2	CASSPDRNYGYTF	TGTGCCAGCAGCCCCGACAGAAACTATGGCTACACCTTC
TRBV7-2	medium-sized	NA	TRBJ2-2	CASSAPRGPGTGELFF	TGTGCCAGCAGCGCCCCTCGGGGACCGGGCACCGGGGAGCTGTTTTTT
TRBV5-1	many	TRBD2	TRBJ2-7	CASSVASGGAGREQYF	TGCGCCAGCAGCGTAGCTAGCGGGGGGGCCGGCCGGGAGCAGTACTTC
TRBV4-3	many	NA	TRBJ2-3	CASSQWGSTDTQYF	TGCGCCAGCAGCCAGTGGGGGAGCACAGATACGCAGTATTTT
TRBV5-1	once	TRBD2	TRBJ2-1	CASSYLAGGQFF	TGCGCCAGCAGCTACTTAGCGGGGGGGCAGTTCTTC
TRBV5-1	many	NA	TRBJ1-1	CASSLPGLTEAFF	TGCGCCAGCAGCTTGCCGGGATTGACTGAAGCTTTCTTT
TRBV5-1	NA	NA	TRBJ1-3	CASSDGTGNTIYF	TGCGCCAGCAGTGACGGGACAGGAAACACCATATATTTT
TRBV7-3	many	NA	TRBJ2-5	CASSLTTQETQYF	TGTGCCAGCAGCTTAACAACACAAGAGACCCAGTACTTC
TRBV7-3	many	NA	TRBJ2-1	CASSLAAYNEQFF	TGTGCCAGCAGCTTAGCGGCTTACAATGAGCAGTTCTTC
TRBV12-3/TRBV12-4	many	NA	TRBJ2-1	CASSLGRLGNEQFF	TGTGCCAGCAGTTTAGGGCGGCTTGGCAATGAGCAGTTCTTC
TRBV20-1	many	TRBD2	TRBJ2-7	CSARDPSGGRWEQYF	TGCAGTGCTAGAGATCCTAGCGGGGGGCGCTGGGAGCAGTACTTC
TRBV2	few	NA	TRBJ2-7	CASRYQGLDEQYF	TGTGCCAGCAGATACCAGGGTCTGGACGAGCAGTACTTC
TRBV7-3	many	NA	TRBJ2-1	CASSLWSGNEQFF	TGTGCCAGCAGTCTATGGTCGGGGAATGAGCAGTTCTTC
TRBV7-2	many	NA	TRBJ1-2	CASSLERSYGYTF	TGTGCCAGCAGCTTAGAGAGGAGCTATGGCTACACCTTC